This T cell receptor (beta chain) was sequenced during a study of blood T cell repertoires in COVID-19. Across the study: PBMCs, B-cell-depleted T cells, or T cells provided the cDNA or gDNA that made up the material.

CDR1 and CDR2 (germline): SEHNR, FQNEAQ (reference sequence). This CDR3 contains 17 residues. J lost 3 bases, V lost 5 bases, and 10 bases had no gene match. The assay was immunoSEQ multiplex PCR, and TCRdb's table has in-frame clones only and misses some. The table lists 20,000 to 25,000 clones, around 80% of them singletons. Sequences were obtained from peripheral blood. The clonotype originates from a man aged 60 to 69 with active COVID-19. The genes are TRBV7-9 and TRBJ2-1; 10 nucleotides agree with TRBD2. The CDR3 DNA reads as TGTGCCAGCAGCAAGCGGGAGGGCGCTCCTAACTACAATGAGCAGTTCTTC. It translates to CASSKREGAPNYNEQFF.